This T cell receptor (beta chain) derives from a study of CD8 T cells in Susac syndrome. Unmatched junction bases numbered 7, after V lost 6 bases and J lost 2 bases. The CDR3 spans 14 residues. Germline CDR1 is SGHRS and CDR2 is YFSETQ. TCR beta sequences were obtained from blood CD8+ and CD4+ T cells. Negative isolation yielded CD8+ and CD4+ T cells; FACS enriched TEMRA cells. RNA, at about 0.5 to 1 ug, was reverse transcribed with random hexamers. TCRdb recomputed calls from the immunoSEQ multiplex PCR reads with MiXCR, one row per CDR3 protein. The profile shows about 300,000 distinct CDR3 sequences, around 90% of them singletons. A few counts support this clonotype.

The chain uses TRBV5-1 and TRBJ2-7, with TRBD2 identical over 8 bases. The source of this sequence is a human donor with multiple sclerosis. Sequencing used CD4+ T cells from PBMCs. The CDR3 DNA is TGCGCCAGCAAGGATCAAGCGGGGGCCTACGAGCAGTACTTC. As protein: CASKDQAGAYEQYF.